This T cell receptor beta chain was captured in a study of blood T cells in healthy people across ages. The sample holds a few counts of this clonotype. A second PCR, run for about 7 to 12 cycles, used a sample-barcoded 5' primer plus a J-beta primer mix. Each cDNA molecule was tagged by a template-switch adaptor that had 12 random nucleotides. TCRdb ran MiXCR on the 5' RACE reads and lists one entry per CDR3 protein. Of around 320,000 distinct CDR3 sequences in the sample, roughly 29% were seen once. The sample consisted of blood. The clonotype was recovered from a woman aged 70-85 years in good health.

The CDR3 sequence: CASSHVDDRGGKNIQYF. The DNA of the CDR3 is TGCGCCAGCAGCCATGTCGACGACAGGGGTGGCAAAAACATTCAGTACTTC. V usage is TRBV4-1 and J usage is TRBJ2-4; 8 bases line up with TRBD1. The CDR3 spans 17 residues. The V and J ends lost 3 bases and 3 bases, in that order; junction bases with no gene match: 10. Germline lookup yields CDR1 MGHRA and CDR2 YSYEKL.